The sequence of this TCR beta chain was determined in a study of blood T cell repertoires in COVID-19. This clone was observed once. The CDR3 contains 14 residues. Germline CDR1 reads LNHDA; CDR2 reads SQIVND (reference sequence). Trimming pared 3 bases from V and 5 bases from J, leaving 13 bases between. Profiling relied on immunoSEQ multiplex PCR, and the TCRdb table lists in-frame clones only, not all of them. The sample lists roughly 100,000 clones; 60% to 85% were seen once. The chain uses TRBV19 and TRBJ1-2; D unresolved. What was sequenced was peripheral blood. This receptor was obtained from a man older than 75 with COVID-19, enrolled during active disease. CDR3 sequence: CASSIGGLSYGYTF. Here the CDR3 DNA reads TGTGCCAGTAGTATCGGTGGACTTAGTTATGGCTACACCTTC.